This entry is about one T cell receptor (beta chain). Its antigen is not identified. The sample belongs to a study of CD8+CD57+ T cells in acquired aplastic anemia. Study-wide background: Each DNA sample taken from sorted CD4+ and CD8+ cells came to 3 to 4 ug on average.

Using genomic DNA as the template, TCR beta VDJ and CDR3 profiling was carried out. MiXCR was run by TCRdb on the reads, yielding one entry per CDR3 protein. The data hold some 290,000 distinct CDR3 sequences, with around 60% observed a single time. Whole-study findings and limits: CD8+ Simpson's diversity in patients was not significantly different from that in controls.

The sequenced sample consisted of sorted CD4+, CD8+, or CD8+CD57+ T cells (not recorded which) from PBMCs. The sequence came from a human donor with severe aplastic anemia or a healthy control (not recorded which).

The CDR3 sequence: CASSMERGNTEAFF. The CDR3 region has the DNA TGTGCCAGTAGTATGGAGCGGGGTAACACTGAAGCTTTCTTT. The chain joins TRBV19 to TRBJ1-1; D ambiguous. CDR1 is LNHDA and CDR2 is SQIVND in the germline V gene (reference sequence). The CDR3 has 14 residues. The V and J ends lost 3 bases and 2 bases respectively, with 10 bases between them.